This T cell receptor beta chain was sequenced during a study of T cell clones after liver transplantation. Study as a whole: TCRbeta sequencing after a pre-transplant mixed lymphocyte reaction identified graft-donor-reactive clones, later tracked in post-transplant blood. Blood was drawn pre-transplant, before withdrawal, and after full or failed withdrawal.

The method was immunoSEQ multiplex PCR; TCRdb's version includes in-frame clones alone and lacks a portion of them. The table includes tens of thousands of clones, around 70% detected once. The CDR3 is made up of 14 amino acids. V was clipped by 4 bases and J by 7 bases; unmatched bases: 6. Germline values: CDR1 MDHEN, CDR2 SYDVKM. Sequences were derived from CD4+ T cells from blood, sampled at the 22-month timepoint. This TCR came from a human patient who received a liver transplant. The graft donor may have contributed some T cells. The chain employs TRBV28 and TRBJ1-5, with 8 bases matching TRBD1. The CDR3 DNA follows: TGTGCCAGCAGTTCCGACAGGGGACGGCAGCCCCAGCATTTT. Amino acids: CASSSDRGRQPQHF.